This paragraph covers one T cell receptor (beta chain) sequence. The antigen is unknown. Assay used: immunoSEQ multiplex PCR; TCRdb lists only in-frame clones, some missing. Here the sample spans more than 3,000 clones, around 21% being singletons. This specimen belongs to a study of T cells in localized non-small cell lung cancer. Whole-study findings and limits: Among the tissues sampled, uninvolved adjacent lung had the highest T cell clonality, above tumor. Multi-region tumor sequencing was not done, so intratumor heterogeneity could not be excluded. The appearance of a median approximately 57 of the top 100 tumor clones was seen in adjacent lung.

V was pared by 2 bases and J by 0 bases, with 20 bases between. This CDR3 is 19 amino acids long. Germline CDR1 is LNHDA and CDR2 is SQIVND (reference sequence). The receptor's source is a woman aged 40-70 years with stage III squamous cell lung carcinoma. The sequences come from lung tumor tissue, collected before any cancer treatment. V and J are TRBV19 and TRBJ2-4; D tentatively fits TRBD1 or TRBD2 (6 bases each). The CDR3 loop is CASSIRGGGGDLAKNIQYF. The CDR3 DNA follows: TGTGCCAGTAGTATACGAGGGGGAGGAGGAGACCTAGCCAAAAACATTCAGTACTTC.